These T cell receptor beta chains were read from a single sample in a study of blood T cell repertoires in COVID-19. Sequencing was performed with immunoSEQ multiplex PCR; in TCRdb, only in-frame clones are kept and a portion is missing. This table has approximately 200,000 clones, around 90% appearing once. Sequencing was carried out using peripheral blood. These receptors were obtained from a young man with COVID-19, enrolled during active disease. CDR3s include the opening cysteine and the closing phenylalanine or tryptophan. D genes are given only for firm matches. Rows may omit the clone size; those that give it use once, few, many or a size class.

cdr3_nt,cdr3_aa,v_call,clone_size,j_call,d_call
TGTGCCAGCAGCGGACTGGGACAGCCTAAGTTGGAAGCTTTCTTT,CASSGLGQPKLEAFF,TRBV9,-,TRBJ1-1,TRBD1
TGTGCCAGCAGCGTATCGGGGATCACCTACGAGCAGTACTTC,CASSVSGITYEQYF,TRBV9,-,TRBJ2-7,-
TGTGCCAGCAGCGTCCAGGGGGCGAGCACTGAAGCTTTCTTT,CASSVQGASTEAFF,TRBV9,-,TRBJ1-1,TRBD1
TGTGCCTGGAGCCGGGACAGGGGGGCCTACGAGCAGTACTTC,CAWSRDRGAYEQYF,TRBV30,-,TRBJ2-7,TRBD1
TGTGCCAGCAGTCGAAGGGTAGCGGGAGGTTACAATGAGCAGTTCTTC,CASSRRVAGGYNEQFF,TRBV28,-,TRBJ2-1,TRBD2
TGTGCCAGCAGTTCCACAGGGCATACTAACTATGGCTACACCTTC,CASSSTGHTNYGYTF,TRBV28,-,TRBJ1-2,-
TGCGCCAGCAGCCAAGATTTGGCCAGGATCACAGATACGCAGTATTTT,CASSQDLARITDTQYF,TRBV4-3,-,TRBJ2-3,-
TGTGCCAGCAGTTTGGGGAGCAGGACTTATTCCCAAGAGACCCAGTACTTC,CASSLGSRTYSQETQYF,TRBV28,once,TRBJ2-5,-
TGTGCCAGCAGTTCCGGCCAGGGGTCTACAGGGCAGCCCCAGCATTTT,CASSSGQGSTGQPQHF,TRBV7-2,-,TRBJ1-5,-
TGTGCCAGCAGCTCCCGGACAGGGATCTATGGCTACACCTTC,CASSSRTGIYGYTF,TRBV11-2,-,TRBJ1-2,TRBD1
TGTGCCAGCAGCTCCGGACACCCTAGTACTGAAGCTTTCTTT,CASSSGHPSTEAFF,TRBV7-3,-,TRBJ1-1,-
TGTGCCAGCTCACCACCAGCGGGAGGGCCATCTGATGAGCAGTTCTTC,CASSPPAGGPSDEQFF,TRBV18,-,TRBJ2-1,TRBD2